Each of the 12 T cell receptor beta chains below was sequenced from the same sample in a study of blood T cell repertoires in COVID-19. Repertoires were generated with immunoSEQ multiplex PCR, while TCRdb's copy carries only in-frame clones and drops some. The table lists a few hundred thousand clones, roughly 86% of them singletons, with around a tenth in the top ten. Sequenced sample: PBMCs or T cells enriched from blood (not recorded which). The receptors stem from a man aged 18 to 29 with acute COVID-19.

J is TRBJ2-1 and V is TRBV7-2; D is uncertain. CDR1 is SGHTA and CDR2 is FQGNSA in the germline V gene. The length of the CDR3 is 14 residues. Trimming removed 3 bases from V and 0 bases from J, with 6 bases in between. The CDR3 DNA is TGTGCCAGCAGCTTTACGGTCTCCTACAATGAGCAGTTCTTC. This gives the protein CASSFTVSYNEQFF. Complete variable domain (other parts from reference TRBV7-2 and TRBJ2-1): GAGVSQSPSNKVTEKGKDVELRCDPISGHTALYWYRQSLGQGLEFLIYFQGNSAPDKSGLPSDRFSAERTGGSVSTLTIQRTQQEDSAVYLCASSFTVSYNEQFFGPGTRLTVL.

This clone has more than one count but fewer than ten. CDR3 protein: CASSRDIDTQYF. The CDR3 DNA follows: TGTGCCAGCAGCCGAGATATAGATACGCAGTATTTT. The chain is built from TRBV3-1 (or the pseudogene TRBV3-2) and TRBJ2-3; D not certain. The CDR3 has 12 amino acids. Trimming cost V 4 bases and J 5 bases, with 7 bases left between them. Germline V lookup: CDR1 LGHDT, CDR2 YNNKEL (reference sequence).

The chain couples TRBV19 to TRBJ2-3; no clear D. This CDR3 spans 12 amino acids. V was clipped by 5 bases and J by 4 bases, with 7 bases between them. The V gene's germline CDR1 is LNHDA and CDR2 SQIVND (reference sequence). The CDR3 sequence is CASSSLPDTQYF. The DNA of the CDR3 is TGTGCCAGTAGTTCCCTACCAGATACGCAGTATTTT.

The chain links TRBV7-9 to TRBJ1-1, with a weak D call TRBD1 (5 bases). This CDR3 has 17 amino acids. The V and J ends lost 2 bases and 5 bases respectively, with 21 bases between them. Germline CDR1 SEHNR, CDR2 FQNEAQ (reference sequence). This CDR3 reads CASSLTISGTGGTEAFF. In DNA, the CDR3 is TGTGCCAGCAGCTTAACAATTTCGGGGACGGGAGGGACTGAAGCTTTCTTT.

V is TRBV25-1 and J is TRBJ1-1, with D possibly being TRBD1 (5 bases). There are 13 residues in the CDR3. Between the trimmed V and J ends, which lost 2 bases and 8 bases, there was a span of 12 bases. In germline, CDR1 is MGHDK, CDR2 SYGVNS. As DNA, the CDR3 is TGTGCCAGCAGTGAACCGGCGGGGGGAGAAGCTTTCTTT. It translates to CASSEPAGGEAFF.

This chain joins TRBV30 and TRBJ1-1; D is possibly TRBD1 (6 bases). V was clipped by 2 bases and J by 2 bases, with 12 bases between them. The CDR3 runs 14 residues. Germline V lookup: CDR1 GTSNPN, CDR2 SVGIG (reference sequence). The CDR3 here is CAWSLRRGNTEAFF. In DNA form, the CDR3 reads TGTGCCTGGAGTCTCCGCAGGGGTAACACTGAAGCTTTCTTT.

The chain couples TRBV25-1 to TRBJ2-7; 10 bases are shared with TRBD2. CDR3 size: 16 residues. Trimming cost V 0 bases and J 1 base; bases outside gene matches: 3. CDR1 and CDR2 (germline): MGHDK, SYGVNS. The CDR3 protein is CASSEYLAGESYEQYF. CDR3 DNA sequence: TGTGCCAGCAGTGAATACCTAGCGGGAGAGTCCTACGAGCAGTACTTC.

CDR3 sequence reads: CASGSGHEQYF. CDR3 nucleotides: TGTGCCAGCGGGAGCGGGCACGAGCAGTACTTC. The chain links TRBV28 to TRBJ2-7, with D possibly TRBD2 on 6 matching bases. Trimming took off 8 bases at V and 5 bases at J, with 10 bases between the two ends. Germline loops: CDR1 MDHEN, CDR2 SYDVKM. The length of the CDR3 is 11 residues.

V is TRBV7-3 and J is TRBJ2-7, with 9 bases fitting TRBD1. Per the germline V gene, CDR1 is SGHTA and CDR2 is FQGTGA. CDR3 length equals 18 residues. V was clipped by 5 bases and J by 2 bases; unmatched bases: 16. The CDR3 DNA reads as TGTGCCAGCAGCCCCAACCCCCACGACAGGGGGGATCCCTACGAGCAGTACTTC. Amino acid sequence: CASSPNPHDRGDPYEQYF.

The rearrangement links TRBV6-5 to TRBJ2-7, with a weak D call TRBD1 (5 bases). The CDR3 runs to 13 residues. CDR1 is MNHEY and CDR2 is SVGAGI in the germline V gene. Trimming cost V 8 bases and J 4 bases, with 15 bases left between them. This chain's CDR3 is CASGPGLLYEQYF. The CDR3 DNA sequence: TGTGCCAGCGGGCCAGGGCTCTTATACGAGCAGTACTTC.

This clone was counted once. V is TRBV4-2 and J is TRBJ1-6, with 9 nucleotides matching TRBD1. J gave up 7 bases and V 5 bases, and 9 bases lay outside the gene matches. The germline CDR1 and CDR2 sequences are LGHNA and YNFKEQ. This CDR3 comprises 16 residues. DNA for the CDR3: TGTGCCAGCAGCGACCGATTAGACAGGGGGAATTCACCCCTCCACTTT. It translates to CASSDRLDRGNSPLHF.

The chain couples TRBV19 to TRBJ1-5; D ambiguous. Germline CDR1 and CDR2: LNHDA and SQIVND (reference sequence). This CDR3 contains 14 residues. V was clipped by 1 base and J by 1 base, with 5 bases between them. CDR3 sequence: CASSIARSNQPQHF. The CDR3 DNA reads TGTGCCAGTAGTATAGCCAGGAGCAATCAGCCCCAGCATTTT.